These 17 T cell receptor beta chains share one sample of origin, sequenced in a study of blood T cell repertoires in COVID-19 (dated by TCRdb to the early 2020s). Library preparation employed the immunoSEQ multiplex PCR assay. TCRdb stores this immuneACCESS table with in-frame sequences only. Part of the clones is absent; in the studies checked, under half of the shortfall reflects unresolved V genes, and no reason is known for the rest. Within this sample are tens of thousands of clones, with about 91% of them counted one time only. The ten most abundant clones make up around 12% of the sample. The specimen sequenced was peripheral blood. These receptors were taken from a human donor with active COVID-19. The donor label of this sample is uncertain.

In this sample, this clone turned up a few times. The chain joins TRBV18 to TRBJ2-2; D uncertain. V was pared by 3 bases and J by 8 bases, with 7 bases between. Germline V lookup: CDR1 KGHSH, CDR2 LQKENI. CDR3 length: 12 residues. CDR3 sequence reads: CASSPAGGELFF. The CDR3 region has the DNA TGTGCCAGCTCACCCGCCGGGGGGGAGCTGTTTTTT.

CDR3 loop: CASSYWTGGGYEQYF. The CDR3 DNA follows: TGTGCCAGCAGTTACTGGACAGGGGGAGGCTACGAGCAGTACTTC. The V gene is TRBV6-5, the J gene TRBJ2-7; 10 bases are a match to TRBD1. Germline-derived CDR1 and CDR2 are MNHEY and SVGAGI. This CDR3 contains 15 residues. Trimming cost V 1 base and J 3 bases; bases outside gene matches: 3.

The V gene is TRBV28, the J gene TRBJ2-7; no clear D gene. Germline V gene data show CDR1 as MDHEN and CDR2 as SYDVKM. This CDR3 has 15 residues. V was pared by 5 bases and J by 2 bases, with 16 bases between. CDR3 sequence: CASSPPSELAYEQYF. In DNA, the CDR3 is TGTGCCAGCAGTCCCCCGTCTGAACTCGCCTACGAGCAGTACTTC.

The chain carries TRBV6-4 and TRBJ2-3; TRBD2 might be the D (6 bases). Germline V gives CDR1 MRHNA, CDR2 SNTAGT. V was clipped by 0 bases and J by 5 bases, with 18 bases between them. This CDR3 has 17 amino acids. DNA for the CDR3: TGTGCCAGCAGTGACTCGAGCTATCCTAGCGTAGGAGATACGCAGTATTTT. This encodes CASSDSSYPSVGDTQYF.

This clone was counted only a few times. V usage is TRBV7-9 and J usage is TRBJ2-7, with D perhaps TRBD1 (5 bases). The germline V gene has CDR1 SEHNR and CDR2 FQNEAQ (reference sequence). V was cut by 4 bases and J by 4 bases, with 11 bases left in between. This CDR3 contains 13 residues. The CDR3 loop is CASSSQGVYEQYF. The CDR3, as DNA: TGTGCCAGCAGCTCCCAAGGGGTTTACGAGCAGTACTTC.

The rearrangement uses TRBV24-1 and TRBJ2-1, with 11 bases identical to TRBD2. The CDR3 sequence is 16 residues long. The germline gives CDR1 KGHDR, CDR2 SFDVKD. V shed 3 bases, J shed 3 bases, and the junction held 3 bases outside the gene matches. The CDR3 bases are TGTGCCACCAGTGATGCCGGGACTAGCGGCTACAATGAGCAGTTCTTC. Its protein product is CATSDAGTSGYNEQFF.

V usage is TRBV28 and J usage is TRBJ2-1; TRBD2 matches 11 bases. V gave up 5 bases and J gave up 5 bases; unmatched junction bases: 8. There are 16 residues in the CDR3. Germline CDR1 reads MDHEN; CDR2 reads SYDVKM. CDR3 region: CASSQPTSGIHNEQFF. The CDR3 bases are TGTGCCAGCAGTCAGCCGACTAGCGGGATCCACAATGAGCAGTTCTTC.

This rearrangement joins TRBV6-1 to TRBJ2-1; D is possibly TRBD2 (6 bases). This CDR3 comprises 14 residues. Germline assignment: CDR1 MNHNS and CDR2 SASEGT. V was shortened by 2 bases and J by 7 bases, with 12 bases between the two germline ends. CDR3 region: CASSEPWAGNEQFF. For the CDR3, the DNA is TGTGCCAGCAGTGAACCCTGGGCGGGGAATGAGCAGTTCTTC.

This rearrangement joins TRBV5-6 to TRBJ1-5, with 8 bases that match TRBD1. V shed 4 bases and J 6 bases; nucleotides not matched to a gene: 9. The CDR3 covers 15 residues. Germline V gives CDR1 SGHDT, CDR2 YYEEEE. CDR3 nucleotides: TGTGCCAGCAGCCTTTTTGACAGGGGAGCTCAGCCCCAGCATTTT. Residues: CASSLFDRGAQPQHF.

This sequence joins TRBV6-5 and TRBJ1-2; TRBD1 is a possible D gene (5 bases). The CDR3 runs 13 residues. From germline, CDR1 is MNHEY and CDR2 SVGAGI. Trimming left V 6 bases short and J 0 bases short, with 8 bases between. CDR3 DNA sequence: TGTGCCAGCAGCCGACAGTCTAACTATGGCTACACCTTC. Amino acid sequence: CASSRQSNYGYTF.

This CDR3 is CASSIGLAGSEQYF. The CDR3 DNA follows: TGTGCCAGTAGTATCGGACTAGCGGGATCGGAGCAGTATTTT. The rearrangement joins TRBV19 to TRBJ2-3; 12 bases are a match to TRBD2. Germline V CDR1 and CDR2: LNHDA, SQIVND (reference sequence). The CDR3 loop spans 14 amino acids. V was clipped by 3 bases and J by 11 bases; unmatched bases: 6.

This rearrangement joins TRBV7-6 to TRBJ2-3; 7 positions agree with TRBD1. V was pared by 5 bases and J by 4 bases, with 9 bases of the junction left unmatched. This CDR3 is built from 15 residues. Germline V gives CDR1 SGHVS, CDR2 FNYEAQ. CDR3 residues: CASSPLGDSSDTQYF. CDR3 sequence (DNA): TGTGCCAGCAGCCCTCTTGGGGACAGTTCAGATACGCAGTATTTT.

This sequence joins TRBV5-4 and TRBJ2-1; weak D call: TRBD2 (6 bases). Looked up from germline, CDR1 is SGHNT and CDR2 is YYREEE (reference sequence). CDR3 size: 14 residues. Trimming cost V 0 bases and J 7 bases, with 11 bases left between them. This CDR3 is CASSLDGAGNEQFF. The CDR3 nucleotides are TGTGCCAGCAGCTTGGATGGCGCGGGGAATGAGCAGTTCTTC.

The rearrangement links TRBV19 to TRBJ2-3, with D possibly TRBD1 on 6 matching bases. The CDR3 covers 13 residues. V dropped 5 bases and J dropped 1 base, with 7 bases sitting between them. Germline V lookup: CDR1 LNHDA, CDR2 SQIVND (reference sequence). Here the CDR3 DNA reads TGTGCCAGTAGTCACAGGGGCACAGATACGCAGTATTTT. It specifies CASSHRGTDTQYF.

This chain uses TRBV30 with TRBJ2-5, with D possibly matching TRBD1 (6 bases). The CDR3 is 13 residues long. Per germline, CDR1 GTSNPN and CDR2 SVGIG (reference sequence). V dropped 7 bases and J dropped 3 bases, with 15 bases sitting between them. The CDR3 DNA reads as TGTGCCTACACAACTGGACAGAAAGAGACCCAGTACTTC. This encodes CAYTTGQKETQYF.

The V gene is TRBV6-5, the J gene TRBJ1-2; 9 bases fit TRBD1. Looked up from germline, CDR1 is MNHEY and CDR2 is SVGAGI. The CDR3 extends over 13 amino acids. The junction had 2 bases not matched to a gene; V was cut back by 3 bases and J by 6 bases. CDR3 loop: CASSYRQGDGYTF. Written as DNA, the CDR3 is TGTGCCAGCAGTTATAGACAGGGGGATGGCTACACCTTC.

The V gene is TRBV29-1, the J gene TRBJ1-1; D uncertain. Germline lookup yields CDR1 SQVTM and CDR2 ANQGSEA. This CDR3 has 11 residues. V was clipped by 6 bases and J by 0 bases, with 5 bases between them. The CDR3 sequence is CSVKLNTEAFF. The CDR3 DNA reads as TGCAGCGTCAAATTGAACACTGAAGCTTTCTTT.